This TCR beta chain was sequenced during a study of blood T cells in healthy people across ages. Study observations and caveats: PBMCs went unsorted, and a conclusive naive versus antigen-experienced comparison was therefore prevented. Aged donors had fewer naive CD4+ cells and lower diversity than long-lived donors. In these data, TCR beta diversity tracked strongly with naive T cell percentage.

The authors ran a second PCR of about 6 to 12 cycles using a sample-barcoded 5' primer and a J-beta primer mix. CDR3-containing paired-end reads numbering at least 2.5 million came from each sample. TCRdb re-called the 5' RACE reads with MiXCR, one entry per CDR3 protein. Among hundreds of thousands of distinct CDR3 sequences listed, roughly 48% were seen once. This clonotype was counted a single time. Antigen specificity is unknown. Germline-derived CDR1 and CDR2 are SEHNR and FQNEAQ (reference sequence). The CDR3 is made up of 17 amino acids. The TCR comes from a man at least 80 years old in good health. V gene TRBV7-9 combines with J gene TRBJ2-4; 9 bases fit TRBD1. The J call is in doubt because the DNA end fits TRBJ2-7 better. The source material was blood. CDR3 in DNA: TGTGCCAGCAGTTCTACACCCCCCGGGACAGGGTACTACGAGCAGTACTTC. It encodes CASSSTPPGTGYYEQYF.